The 10 T cell receptor beta chains below come from one sample, sequenced in a study of Ad26.COV2.S vaccination and SARS-CoV-2 variants. Treatment noted: 19 received Ad26.COV2.S at low or high dose, single or two shots; about 5 received placebo; per-sample allocation not given. Material that was analyzed had been drawn on day 63 after the first vaccine or placebo injection. The data were produced by immunoSEQ multiplex PCR, yet TCRdb's version contains in-frame clones alone and is incomplete. The sample gives about 410,000 clones, about 85% of which show up once; roughly 3.5% is in the top ten. The sequencing used peripheral blood, collected in a trial of Ad26.COV2.S vaccine versus placebo. These receptors all stem from a person between 18 and 65 years old who received the Ad26.COV2.S COVID-19 vaccine or a placebo.

The gene calls are TRBV29-1 and TRBJ2-1, with 8 nucleotides matching TRBD2. The CDR3 consists of 13 residues. Trimming at V came to 5 bases and at J to 9 bases, leaving 9 bases not matched to a gene. CDR1 and CDR2 from the germline V gene are SQVTM and ANQGSEA. The CDR3 sequence: CSVTTGGQGEQFF. In DNA, the CDR3 is TGCAGCGTTACGACGGGGGGGCAGGGTGAGCAGTTCTTC.

This clone was seen only once. The rearrangement uses TRBV5-1 and TRBJ2-3; weak D call: TRBD1 (5 bases). Germline-derived CDR1 and CDR2 are SGHRS and YFSETQ. The CDR3 runs 17 residues. V dropped 4 bases and J dropped 2 bases, with 20 bases sitting between them. In DNA, the CDR3 is TGCGCCAGCAGCCCCCGACGACAGACTTCTATCACAGATACGCAGTATTTT. Encoded protein: CASSPRRQTSITDTQYF. Full variable domain (rest looked up from reference TRBV5-1 and TRBJ2-3): KAGVTQTPRYLIKTRGQQVTLSCSPISGHRSVSWYQQTPGQGLQFLFEYFSETQRNKGNFPGRFSGRQFSNSRSEMNVSTLELGDSALYLCASSPRRQTSITDTQYFGPGTRLTVL.

This clone was counted a single time. This chain connects TRBV2 to TRBJ1-6, with 9 bases identical to TRBD1. Germline-derived CDR1 and CDR2 are SNHLY and FYNNEI. The CDR3 has 15 amino acids. V shed 6 bases, J shed 5 bases, and the junction held 5 bases outside the gene matches. In DNA form, the CDR3 reads TGTGCCAGCAGCGCTGGGACAGGGAATAATTCACCCCTCCACTTT. Translating gives CASSAGTGNNSPLHF. Full variable domain (outside the CDR3, taken from reference TRBV2 and TRBJ1-6): EPEVTQTPSHQVTQMGQEVILRCVPISNHLYFYWYRQILGQKVEFLVSFYNNEISEKSEIFDDQFSVERPDGSNFTLKIRSTKLEDSAMYFCASSAGTGNNSPLHFGNGTRLTVT.

The chain carries TRBV5-4 and TRBJ1-2; a possible D gene is TRBD1 (6 bases). Trimming removed 1 base from V and 6 bases from J, with 13 bases in between. Germline CDR1 reads SGHNT; CDR2 reads YYREEE (reference sequence). The CDR3 sequence is 14 residues long. The CDR3 loop reads CASSLYSTGNGYTF. As DNA, the CDR3 is TGTGCCAGCAGCTTGTACTCAACAGGGAATGGCTACACCTTC.

The chain recombines TRBV27 with TRBJ1-5; a weak D match, TRBD1 (5 bases). With 2 bases removed from V and 2 bases from J, the gap between germline ends came to 10 bases. The CDR3 is 15 amino acids. Germline V gene lookup returns CDR1 MNHEY and CDR2 SMNVEV (reference sequence). The CDR3 protein is CASSLGTRGNQPQHF. The DNA for the CDR3 is TGTGCCAGCAGTTTAGGGACGAGGGGCAATCAGCCCCAGCATTTT.

This chain joins TRBV20-1 and TRBJ2-4; D is ambiguous. This CDR3 region has 11 residues. The germline CDR1 and CDR2 sequences are DFQATT and SNEGSKA (reference sequence). V gave up 5 bases and J gave up 9 bases, with 11 bases separating them. CDR3 DNA sequence: TGCAGTGCTCCCTTTTCGGCCATTCAGTACTTC. It translates to CSAPFSAIQYF.

V is TRBV5-5 and J is TRBJ1-6; a weak D match, TRBD1 (5 bases). The V gene lost 1 base and the J gene lost 0 bases, with 11 bases spanning the gap. CDR3 length: 17 residues. Per the germline V gene, CDR1 is SGHKS and CDR2 is YYEKEE (reference sequence). The CDR3, as DNA: TGTGCCAGCAGCTTGCGGTCAGGGAGCTCCTATAATTCACCCCTCCACTTT. Protein product: CASSLRSGSSYNSPLHF.

The chain is built from TRBV5-5 and TRBJ2-7; 8 bases fit TRBD2. This CDR3 region has 14 residues. Germline lookup yields CDR1 SGHKS and CDR2 YYEKEE (reference sequence). V gave up 1 base and J gave up 4 bases; unmatched junction bases: 4. The CDR3 DNA reads as TGTGCCAGCAGCTTGATTAGCGGGACATACGAGCAGTACTTC. This translates into CASSLISGTYEQYF.

The chain uses TRBV7-9 and TRBJ2-1; D may be TRBD1 or TRBD2 (5 bases each). V lost 1 base, J lost 2 bases, and 9 bases lay in between. The germline CDR1 and CDR2 sequences are SEHNR and FQNEAQ (reference sequence). The CDR3 extends over 15 amino acids. The chain's CDR3 is CASSLGGITYNEQFF. The CDR3 DNA is TGTGCCAGCAGCTTAGGGGGGATCACCTACAATGAGCAGTTCTTC.

The count of this clone is one. The chain couples TRBV5-4 to TRBJ2-7, with 7 positions matching TRBD1. Unmatched junction bases numbered 10, after V lost 3 bases and J lost 7 bases. The CDR3 spans 14 residues. In germline, CDR1 is SGHNT, CDR2 YYREEE (reference sequence). CDR3 region: CASSSFVTGLEQYF. The DNA of the CDR3 is TGTGCCAGCAGCTCCTTCGTGACAGGGCTTGAGCAGTACTTC.